A selection of T cell receptor beta chains follows, all from one sample in a study of T cells in Graves' hyperthyroidism and ophthalmopathy. MiXCR, applied by TCRdb to the multiplex PCR reads, yields one record per CDR3 protein. Among about 400,000 distinct CDR3 sequences, 15% were seen once, and the ten largest hold about 30%. Input material: blood. These receptors originate from a woman in her 30s with Graves' hyperthyroidism. Both conserved end residues are part of each CDR3. The D gene is left open where the match is weak. Clone size, where shown, is once, few, many, or a class for clones that have expanded.

j_gene: TRBJ2-7
d_gene: TRBD1
v_gene: TRBV12-3/TRBV12-4
abundance: few
CDR3nt: TGTGCCAGCAGTTTTCCCCCGGGACAGGGACCCTACGAGCAGTACTTC
CDR3aa: CASSFPPGQGPYEQYF

j_gene: TRBJ2-7
d_gene: TRBD2
v_gene: TRBV20-1
abundance: many
CDR3nt: TGCAGTGCTAGAGCCGCTAGACTAGCGGACTACGAGCAGTACTTC
CDR3aa: CSARAARLADYEQYF

j_gene: TRBJ2-3
d_gene: NA
v_gene: TRBV19
abundance: NA
CDR3nt: TGTGCCAGTAGCCCATCGTTTAATACGCAGTATTTT
CDR3aa: CASSPSFNTQYF

j_gene: TRBJ1-3
d_gene: NA
v_gene: TRBV6-5
abundance: few
CDR3nt: TGTGCCAGCAGTTACTCGACCCAGGGAAGAAACACCATATATTTT
CDR3aa: CASSYSTQGRNTIYF

j_gene: TRBJ1-3
d_gene: NA
v_gene: TRBV12-3/TRBV12-4
abundance: NA
CDR3nt: TGTGCCAGCACCCCCAGCATCACCATATATTTT
CDR3aa: CASTPSITIYF

j_gene: TRBJ2-5
d_gene: TRBD1
v_gene: TRBV6-1
abundance: many
CDR3nt: TGTGCCAGCAGTTCCGCGACAGGGGGCGCGGAGACCCAGTACTTC
CDR3aa: CASSSATGGAETQYF

j_gene: TRBJ2-1
d_gene: TRBD2
v_gene: TRBV11-1
abundance: many
CDR3nt: TGTGCCAGCAGCACAGCGGGAGAAACGTACAATGAGCAGTTCTTC
CDR3aa: CASSTAGETYNEQFF

j_gene: TRBJ2-3
d_gene: TRBD2
v_gene: TRBV13
abundance: many
CDR3nt: TGTGCCAGCAGCTTAGTACTAGCGCCTACAGATACGCAGTATTTT
CDR3aa: CASSLVLAPTDTQYF

j_gene: TRBJ2-1
d_gene: NA
v_gene: TRBV20-1
abundance: NA
CDR3nt: TGCAGTGCTGGTGGGCCGGACGTGGGGAATGAGCAGTTCTTC
CDR3aa: CSAGGPDVGNEQFF

j_gene: TRBJ2-1
d_gene: NA
v_gene: TRBV19
abundance: NA
CDR3nt: TGTGCCAGTAGTATCCAGCCATTGCGTGACAATGAGCAGTTCTTC
CDR3aa: CASSIQPLRDNEQFF

j_gene: TRBJ1-3
d_gene: NA
v_gene: TRBV27
abundance: NA
CDR3nt: TGTGCCAGCAGTTTATACGCCTCCGGGTCCTCTGGAAACACCATATATTTT
CDR3aa: CASSLYASGSSGNTIYF

j_gene: TRBJ2-3
d_gene: TRBD2
v_gene: TRBV7-3
abundance: many
CDR3nt: TGTGCCAGCAGCTATCTAGCGGGAGGGCCAGATACGCAGTATTTT
CDR3aa: CASSYLAGGPDTQYF

j_gene: TRBJ2-1
d_gene: NA
v_gene: TRBV7-3
abundance: many
CDR3nt: TGTGCCAGCAGCTTTACAGGTACCTACAATGAGCAGTTCTTC
CDR3aa: CASSFTGTYNEQFF

j_gene: TRBJ1-5
d_gene: NA
v_gene: TRBV24-1
abundance: many
CDR3nt: TGTGCCACCAGTGTAGGAGGCAATCAGCCCCAGCATTTT
CDR3aa: CATSVGGNQPQHF

j_gene: TRBJ2-7
d_gene: NA
v_gene: TRBV7-9
abundance: many
CDR3nt: TGTGCCAGCAGCTTAGGGCAGGGGAACGAGCAGTACTTC
CDR3aa: CASSLGQGNEQYF

j_gene: TRBJ1-2
d_gene: TRBD1
v_gene: TRBV30
abundance: many
CDR3nt: TGTGCCTGGTTTCGAGACAGGGGGAATGGCTACACCTTC
CDR3aa: CAWFRDRGNGYTF

j_gene: TRBJ1-5
d_gene: NA
v_gene: TRBV12-3/TRBV12-4
abundance: many
CDR3nt: TGTGCCAGCAAAGGACCCAATCAGCCCCAGCATTTT
CDR3aa: CASKGPNQPQHF

j_gene: TRBJ2-1
d_gene: TRBD2
v_gene: TRBV10-2
abundance: many
CDR3nt: TGCGCCAGCAGGGCATCCGGGACTAGCGGGAGGGCCGTTGAGCAGTTCTTC
CDR3aa: CASRASGTSGRAVEQFF

j_gene: TRBJ2-6
d_gene: TRBD2
v_gene: TRBV19
abundance: few
CDR3nt: TGTGCCAGTAGTATAAGCGGACTAGCGGGACCTGGGGCCAACGTCCTGACTTTC
CDR3aa: CASSISGLAGPGANVLTF

j_gene: TRBJ1-5
d_gene: NA
v_gene: TRBV28
abundance: many
CDR3nt: TGTGCCAGCAGTTTGAGGAGTTATAGCAATCAGCCCCAGCATTTT
CDR3aa: CASSLRSYSNQPQHF

j_gene: TRBJ2-7
d_gene: TRBD1
v_gene: TRBV6-1
abundance: many
CDR3nt: TGTGCCAGCAGTCCCCCTTTGGGGACAGGGGATGACGAGCAGTACTTC
CDR3aa: CASSPPLGTGDDEQYF

j_gene: TRBJ1-1
d_gene: NA
v_gene: TRBV27
abundance: many
CDR3nt: TGTGCCAGCAGTTTATCCTTGGGGGAGAACACTGAAGCTTTCTTT
CDR3aa: CASSLSLGENTEAFF

j_gene: TRBJ1-1
d_gene: NA
v_gene: TRBV28
abundance: NA
CDR3nt: TGTGCCAGCAGTCCCCGCGGGGGAACGGGGACTGAAGCTTTCTTT
CDR3aa: CASSPRGGTGTEAFF

j_gene: TRBJ1-5
d_gene: TRBD1
v_gene: TRBV12-3/TRBV12-4
abundance: many
CDR3nt: TGTGCCAGCAGTTTCGGACAGGTATCGAGTCAGCCCCAGCATTTT
CDR3aa: CASSFGQVSSQPQHF

j_gene: TRBJ1-2
d_gene: TRBD1
v_gene: TRBV6-1
abundance: many
CDR3nt: TGTGCCAGCAGGCGCAGGGGGCTGGATGGCTACACCTTC
CDR3aa: CASRRRGLDGYTF

j_gene: TRBJ2-3
d_gene: TRBD2
v_gene: TRBV30
abundance: NA
CDR3nt: TGTGCCTGGGCCGGGGGGACTAGCGGACACACAGATACGCAGTATTTT
CDR3aa: CAWAGGTSGHTDTQYF

j_gene: TRBJ2-5
d_gene: NA
v_gene: TRBV19
abundance: NA
CDR3nt: TGTGCCAGTAGTGCCTCTGGAGTTGTTCAAGAGACCCAGTACTTC
CDR3aa: CASSASGVVQETQYF

j_gene: TRBJ2-2
d_gene: TRBD1
v_gene: TRBV6-1
abundance: many
CDR3nt: TGTGCCAGCAGTGCGGGACAGAAAAACACCGGGGAGCTGTTTTTT
CDR3aa: CASSAGQKNTGELFF

j_gene: TRBJ2-1
d_gene: TRBD1
v_gene: TRBV7-9
abundance: NA
CDR3nt: TGTGCCAGCAGCTCCACAGGGGGCGAGACCCCACTTGGTGAGCAGTTCTTC
CDR3aa: CASSSTGGETPLGEQFF

j_gene: TRBJ2-5
d_gene: NA
v_gene: TRBV7-9
abundance: few
CDR3nt: TGTGCCAGCATCGACGATAACCAAGAGACCCAGTACTTC
CDR3aa: CASIDDNQETQYF

j_gene: TRBJ1-2
d_gene: NA
v_gene: TRBV29-1
abundance: few
CDR3nt: TGCAGCGTTGTGACAGCTAACTATGGCTACACCTTC
CDR3aa: CSVVTANYGYTF

j_gene: TRBJ2-3
d_gene: NA
v_gene: TRBV12-3/TRBV12-4
abundance: NA
CDR3nt: TGTGCCAGCAGCCCGACAGTACGCACAGATACGCAGTATTTT
CDR3aa: CASSPTVRTDTQYF

j_gene: TRBJ2-4
d_gene: TRBD1
v_gene: TRBV28
abundance: many
CDR3nt: TGTGCCAGCAGACGGACAGGGGTGGCCAAAAACATTCAGTACTTC
CDR3aa: CASRRTGVAKNIQYF

j_gene: TRBJ2-7
d_gene: NA
v_gene: TRBV20-1
abundance: NA
CDR3nt: TGCAGTGCTATTAGGGGCCTTTACAATGAGCAGTACTTC
CDR3aa: CSAIRGLYNEQYF

j_gene: TRBJ2-7
d_gene: TRBD2
v_gene: TRBV9
abundance: few
CDR3nt: TGTGCCAGCAACAAAAGTAAGGGGACGCGGGAGATCAACGAGCAGTACTTC
CDR3aa: CASNKSKGTREINEQYF

j_gene: TRBJ2-5
d_gene: NA
v_gene: TRBV24-1
abundance: NA
CDR3nt: TGTGCCACCAGTGAGTCGCAGGGGAACCAAGAGACCCAGTACTTC
CDR3aa: CATSESQGNQETQYF